Listed below are T cell receptor beta chains from one sample, sequenced in a study of T-cell memory formation after mild COVID-19. From the 5' RACE reads, TCRdb called clonotypes with MiXCR, one entry per CDR3 protein. The table lists 250,000 to 300,000 distinct CDR3 sequences, about 15% of them singletons. The sample was PBMCs or a T cell subset sorted from them (not recorded which). The receptors stem from a man younger than 30 who had mild COVID-19 (a few samples of this study predate the infection). Cell type and time point are not known. The conserved cysteine and the conserved F or W are not part of the CDR3 here. For some rows the clone size is stated as once, few or many, or as a class when expanded; others skip it.

size: .; J: TRBJ2-2; V: TRBV5-1; length: 12; CDR3: ASSLAEGPEELF
size: .; J: TRBJ2-2; V: TRBV5-1; length: 13; CDR3: ASSFNSQNTGELF
size: .; J: TRBJ2-1; V: TRBV3-1; length: 10; CDR3: ASSQGTTQQF
size: .; J: TRBJ1-1; V: TRBV5-1; length: 15; CDR3: ASSPGRSSGRGAEAF
size: few; J: TRBJ2-2; V: TRBV11-2; length: 12; CDR3: ASSLDYLSGELF
size: .; J: TRBJ2-1; V: TRBV28; length: 11; CDR3: ASGVTGYNEQF
size: few; J: TRBJ1-1; V: TRBV28; length: 10; CDR3: ASADMNTEAF
size: .; J: TRBJ2-5; V: TRBV7-9; length: 9; CDR3: ASSSGQTQY
size: .; J: TRBJ2-5; V: TRBV20-1; length: 11; CDR3: SARWPVQETQY
size: .; J: TRBJ2-1; V: TRBV6-2/TRBV6-3; length: 12; CDR3: ASSPPGQGREQF
size: many; J: TRBJ2-3; V: TRBV6-4; length: 13; CDR3: ASSEAGGAPDTQY
size: .; J: TRBJ2-1; V: TRBV7-9; length: 11; CDR3: ASSIWGENEQF
size: .; J: TRBJ1-2; V: TRBV27; length: 11; CDR3: ASSPGLPYGYT
size: few; J: TRBJ1-3; V: TRBV4-1; length: 13; CDR3: ASSQALPTVNTIY
size: few; J: TRBJ2-7; V: TRBV20-1; length: 16; CDR3: SAIRGAGTSGGAYEQY
size: .; J: TRBJ1-6; V: TRBV2; length: 12; CDR3: ASSDGTGYSPLH
size: many; J: TRBJ2-5; V: TRBV6-5; length: 15; CDR3: ASRPGWDRGTQETQY
size: many; J: TRBJ2-1; V: TRBV6-2/TRBV6-3; length: 14; CDR3: ASSPWSGLSYNEQF
size: many; J: TRBJ1-2; V: TRBV4-2; length: 13; CDR3: ASSQERTANYGYT
size: .; J: TRBJ1-2; V: TRBV18; length: 12; CDR3: ATSSSQGLRGYT
size: .; J: TRBJ2-1; V: TRBV5-1; length: 11; CDR3: ASSLGTIGEQF
size: few; J: TRBJ1-1; V: TRBV5-1; length: 12; CDR3: ASSRQDPSTEAF
size: few; J: TRBJ2-1; V: TRBV5-6; length: 11; CDR3: ASTRGFYNEQF
size: few; J: TRBJ2-1; V: TRBV7-2; length: 13; CDR3: ASTDWAGGENEQF
size: .; J: TRBJ2-7; V: TRBV20-1; length: 11; CDR3: SAWTGGRYEQY
size: few; J: TRBJ2-5; V: TRBV6-2/TRBV6-3; length: 11; CDR3: ASRAPEVETQY
size: .; J: TRBJ2-2; V: TRBV6-5; length: 12; CDR3: ASSKPGLAGELF
size: many; J: TRBJ2-3; V: TRBV5-5; length: 12; CDR3: ASSSDLYQTTQY
size: few; J: TRBJ1-1; V: TRBV5-1; length: 13; CDR3: ASSLERVPNTEAF